This TCR beta chain was sequenced for a study of PD-L1 blockade in urothelial cancer. Whole-study context: It was at some point between 2013 and 2014 that patients started atezolizumab at 1,200 mg intravenously every 3 weeks. Samples came from 3 weeks, at the second dose, and 6 weeks into treatment.

Each PCR contained spiked-in synthetic TCR analog templates. TCRdb's copy holds only in-frame clones and misses some; the assay was immunoSEQ multiplex PCR. The table lists tens of thousands of clones, about four fifths of them singletons. There are 15 residues in the CDR3. With 1 base clipped from V and 4 bases from J, the junction kept 4 bases outside the gene matches. Per the germline V gene, CDR1 is SGHRS and CDR2 is YFSETQ. This specimen was PBMCs, taken around atezolizumab (anti-PD-L1) treatment. The sequence came from a man in his 70s with urothelial cancer. V usage is TRBV5-1 and J usage is TRBJ1-4; 7 nucleotides line up with TRBD1. The CDR3 coding sequence is TGCGCCAGCAGCTTGCAGGGACAGTTTAATGAAAAACTGTTTTTT. Protein: CASSLQGQFNEKLFF.